The T cell receptor (beta chain) under discussion was sequenced for a study of blood T cell repertoires in COVID-19 (dated by TCRdb to 2018 to 2020). Context from the whole study: Samples covering the acute and convalescent phases of COVID-19 were provided by collaborators in the United States, Italy and Spain. The prospective study material was composed of cDNA or gDNA derived from T cells, B-cell-depleted T cells, or PBMCs. Deeply sampled blood TCRbeta repertoires from subjects exposed to, actively infected with, or recovered from COVID-19 were included in the dataset. A freely available public database, intended as a resource for researchers studying the immune response to SARS-CoV-2, is where the repertoires were released. Samples were obtained from the ongoing ImmuneRACE study (first 160 participants) and from 950 to 1,500 subjects provided by 6 global collaborators. Nearly every sample came with metadata listing a de-identified subject ID, COVID-19 status, age in years and sex. Where available, HLA class I and class II types were taken from metadata supplied by the sample provider and were not determined by assay-based typing.

TCRbeta CDR3 regions were amplified from genomic DNA using the immunoSEQ Assay, a bias-controlled multiplex PCR. As for the authors' bioinformatics: The number of nucleated cells in each sample was estimated from the amplification of reference gene primers within the assay. To quantify the absolute abundance of each unique TCRbeta CDR3 rearrangement, sequence reads were collapsed and filtered. Productive Simpson clonality was computed per sample as the square root of Simpson's diversity index over productive rearrangements. In TCRdb, the immuneACCESS table is reduced to in-frame sequences with V and J assigned. These tables do not hold every clone; where another copy was compared, an unresolved V gene accounts for under half, and the others remain unexplained. Clone size and the V and J calls come from that table; the DNA yielded D and trimming. Counted in this sample were 25,000 or so clones; 94% of them appeared once. The top ten clones comprise about 4% of the sample.

Remarks on this clone: Its antigen specificity is not known. The sample holds no much larger clone one base away, and base qualities are not on file.

Each collaborating institution followed its own protocols to collect whole blood in K2EDTA tubes. Collaborator samples were shipped for TCRbeta analysis as frozen whole blood, isolated PBMCs, or DNA extracted from either sample type. CDR1 and CDR2, looked up from the germline V gene, are ENHRY and SYGVKD. Trimming accounts for 3 bases at V and 5 bases at J, while the number of junction bases matched to no gene is 7. The cysteine opens and the phenylalanine closes a CDR3 of 15 amino acids. The DNA shown is the 45-base CDR3, in frame from base 1. The research as a whole found: The amount of clinical and demographic metadata varied by source and participant and was provided uncurated.

The receptor chain draws on TRBV10-3 and TRBJ2-1; 7 nucleotides in the junction match TRBD2. This TCR came from a woman aged 45-65 years with active COVID-19. Sequencing was performed on peripheral blood. For the CDR3, the sequence is CAISEGGGQNNEQFF. The nucleotide sequence reads as follows: TGTGCCATCAGTGAAGGCGGGGGTCAGAACAATGAGCAGTTCTTC.